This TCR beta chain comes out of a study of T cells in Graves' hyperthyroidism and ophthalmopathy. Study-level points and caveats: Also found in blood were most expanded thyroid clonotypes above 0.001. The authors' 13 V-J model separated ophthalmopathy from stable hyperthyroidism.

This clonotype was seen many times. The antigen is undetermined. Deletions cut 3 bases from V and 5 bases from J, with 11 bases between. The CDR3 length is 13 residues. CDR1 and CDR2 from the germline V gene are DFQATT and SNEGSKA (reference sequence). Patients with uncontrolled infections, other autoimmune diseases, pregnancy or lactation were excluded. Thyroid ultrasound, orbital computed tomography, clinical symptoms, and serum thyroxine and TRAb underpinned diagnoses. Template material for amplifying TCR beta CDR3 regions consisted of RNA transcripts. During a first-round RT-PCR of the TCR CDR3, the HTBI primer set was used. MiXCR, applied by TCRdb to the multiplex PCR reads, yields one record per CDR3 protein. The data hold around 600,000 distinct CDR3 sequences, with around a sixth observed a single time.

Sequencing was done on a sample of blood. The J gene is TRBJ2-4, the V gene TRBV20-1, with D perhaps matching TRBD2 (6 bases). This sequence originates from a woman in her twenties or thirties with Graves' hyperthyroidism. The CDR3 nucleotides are TGCAGTGCTAGCGCGGACTACCAAAACATTCAGTACTTC. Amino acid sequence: CSASADYQNIQYF.